The 16 T cell receptor beta chains presented below share a single source sample, sequenced in a study of T-cell memory formation after mild COVID-19. MiXCR, run by TCRdb on the 5' RACE reads, gives a single entry per CDR3 protein. The table includes some 150,000 distinct CDR3 sequences, about 6.1% detected once. Input material: PBMCs or a T cell subset sorted from them (not recorded which). The receptors were gathered from an adult woman who had mild COVID-19 (a few samples of this study predate the infection). Cell type and time point are not known.

This chain joins TRBV5-1 and TRBJ2-2; 9 nucleotides agree with TRBD1. Germline lookup yields CDR1 SGHRS and CDR2 YFSETQ. CDR3 length: 15 residues. V trimming: 4 bases; J trimming: 4 bases; junction bases outside the gene matches: 5. The CDR3 is CASSDGTGPTGELFF. The DNA of the CDR3 is TGCGCCAGCAGCGACGGGACAGGGCCCACCGGGGAGCTGTTTTTT.

This clonotype was seen a handful of times. This chain uses TRBV6-5 with TRBJ1-2, with 8 bases lining up with TRBD1. The CDR3 sequence is 15 residues long. With 5 bases clipped from V and 4 bases from J, the junction kept 9 bases outside the gene matches. Germline V gene sequence: CDR1 MNHEY, CDR2 SVGAGI. CDR3 in amino acids: CASSPNPGQGYGYTF. CDR3 DNA sequence: TGTGCCAGCAGTCCTAACCCAGGACAGGGCTATGGCTACACCTTC.

The rearrangement uses TRBV21-1 and TRBJ2-3. TRBV21-1 is tagged as a pseudogene. This CDR3 comprises 15 residues. The CDR3 reads CASSKVRKHTDTQYF. In nucleotides, the CDR3 is TGTGCCAGCAGCAAAGTTCGGAAACACACAGATACGCAGTATTTT.

This clonotype appeared many times. The CDR3 region has the DNA TGCGCCAGCAGCACCCGTCCCAATCAGCCCCAGCATTTT. Residues: CASSTRPNQPQHF. The V call is TRBV5-1, the J call TRBJ1-5, with D unclear. CDR1 SGHRS and CDR2 YFSETQ come from the germline V gene. V was trimmed by 4 bases and J by 3 bases, leaving 8 bases between them. The CDR3 is 13 residues long.

This clonotype was found many times. At one end, the junction sequence differs from germline, possibly due to a read error. This chain joins TRBV20-1 and TRBJ1-2; weak D call: TRBD1 (5 bases). The V gene's germline CDR1 is DFQATT and CDR2 SNEGSKA (reference sequence). The CDR3 has 12 amino acids. This CDR3 is CSARDSNYGYTF. For the CDR3, the DNA is TGCAGTGCCAGAGACAGTAACTATGGCTACACCTTC.

The rearrangement links TRBV27 to TRBJ2-1; 8 nucleotides match TRBD2. This CDR3 spans 12 amino acids. Germline loops: CDR1 MNHEY, CDR2 SMNVEV (reference sequence). The V gene end was trimmed by 10 bases and the J gene end by 15 bases; junction bases not matched to a gene: 14. This CDR3 reads CATGTRGGGRFF. Written as DNA, the CDR3 is TGTGCCACCGGGACTAGAGGGGGGGGTCGGTTCTTC.

The rearrangement joins TRBV5-5 to TRBJ2-2; D remains ambiguous. Trimming shortened V by 7 bases and J by 0 bases, and 16 bases separated the two germline ends. The CDR3 is 16 amino acids. CDR1 and CDR2 from the germline V gene are SGHKS and YYEKEE (reference sequence). The CDR3, as DNA: TGTGCCAGCTTTACAAGGTCCTTATCGAACACCGGGGAGCTGTTTTTT. Residues: CASFTRSLSNTGELFF.

V gene TRBV29-1 combines with J gene TRBJ2-2; the D is unclear. CDR1 is SQVTM, CDR2 ANQGSEA, per germline. The V and J ends lost 5 bases and 4 bases respectively, with 11 bases between them. CDR3 length: 13 amino acids. Here the CDR3 reads CSVREGSTGELFF. CDR3 bases: TGCAGCGTTCGAGAAGGGTCCACCGGGGAGCTGTTTTTT.

This clonotype was seen a handful of times. The chain employs TRBV10-3 and TRBJ1-1; 7 bases agree with TRBD1. CDR1 ENHRY and CDR2 SYGVKD come from the germline V gene. The CDR3 has 14 residues. With 2 bases clipped from V and 7 bases from J, the junction kept 7 bases outside the gene matches. In DNA, the CDR3 is TGTGCCATCAGTGAGAAAGGACAGGCGTATGAAGCTTTCTTT. It codes for CAISEKGQAYEAFF.

This clonotype was seen more than once but under ten times. The chain has TRBV7-9 and TRBJ1-1; 8 bases fit TRBD1. This CDR3 has 15 residues. Per the germline V gene, CDR1 is SEHNR and CDR2 is FQNEAQ (reference sequence). J gave up 4 bases and V 5 bases, and 9 bases lay outside the gene matches. CDR3 in amino acids: CASSRGFTGGTEAFF. The CDR3 region has the DNA TGTGCCAGCAGCCGCGGCTTTACAGGGGGCACTGAAGCTTTCTTT.

This clonotype was seen ten or more times. The J gene is TRBJ1-1, the V gene TRBV2; a possible D gene is TRBD1 (6 bases). The CDR3 loop spans 13 amino acids. Deletions cut 6 bases from V and 4 bases from J, with 12 bases between. Germline CDR1 SNHLY, CDR2 FYNNEI. The CDR3 nucleotides read TGTGCCAGCAGAGTTGGACAGTTCACTGAAGCTTTCTTT. This encodes CASRVGQFTEAFF.

This clonotype came up a few times. This rearrangement joins TRBV20-1 to TRBJ1-1; TRBD1 matches at 7 bases. V shed 6 bases, J shed 5 bases, and the junction held 9 bases outside the gene matches. The CDR3 runs to 13 residues. The V gene's germline CDR1 is DFQATT and CDR2 SNEGSKA (reference sequence). The CDR3 nucleotides read TGCAGTGCCAGCAAGGGGGCGGGGACTGAAGCTTTCTTT. Protein: CSASKGAGTEAFF.

This clonotype was found many times. The chain employs TRBV2 and TRBJ2-1; the match to TRBD2 covers 11 bases. This CDR3 is 15 amino acids long. Germline CDR1 and CDR2: SNHLY and FYNNEI. Trimming removed 6 bases from V and 10 bases from J; junction bases left unmatched: 11. In nucleotides, the CDR3 is TGTGCCAGCAGCACCACTAGCGGGGGTCTCAGCGAGCAGTTCTTC. Its translation: CASSTTSGGLSEQFF.

The chain carries TRBV11-2 and TRBJ1-5; D possibly corresponds to TRBD1 (6 bases). V gave up 5 bases and J gave up 5 bases, with 13 bases separating them. The CDR3 is 14 residues long. Per germline, CDR1 SGHAT and CDR2 FQNNGV. Written as DNA, the CDR3 is TGTGCCAGCAGCCGTACAGGGATGGATCAGCCCCAGCATTTT. This translates into CASSRTGMDQPQHF.

The chain has TRBV20-1 and TRBJ2-7; 11 bases fit TRBD2. Germline assignment: CDR1 DFQATT and CDR2 SNEGSKA (reference sequence). CDR3 length: 17 residues. V shed 0 bases, J shed 4 bases, and the junction held 11 bases outside the gene matches. In DNA form, the CDR3 reads TGCAGTGCTAGAGATAAATCTCGACTAGCGGGACTATACGAGCAGTACTTC. It translates to CSARDKSRLAGLYEQYF.

This chain links TRBV28 with TRBJ1-1; TRBD1 is a possible D gene (5 bases). The CDR3 consists of 13 residues. Germline lookup yields CDR1 MDHEN and CDR2 SYDVKM. Trimming stripped 3 bases from V and 4 bases from J, with 9 bases between. CDR3 sequence: CASSLMGGTEAFF. In DNA form, the CDR3 reads TGTGCCAGCAGTTTGATGGGGGGCACTGAAGCTTTCTTT.